This T cell receptor beta chain was observed in a study of T-cell reconstitution after alpha-beta-depleted transplantation in children. Study-wide results and caveats: Most T-cell counts and diversity one year after the transplant came from T cells that were newly produced. Several hundred graft clones that had expanded were reportedly the source of alpha-beta T cells about two months after transplant.

The CDR3 extends over 15 amino acids. The germline V and J ends were trimmed by 6 bases and 4 bases, with 18 bases remaining between them. Looked up from germline, CDR1 is MNHEY and CDR2 is SVGEGT. Points on this clonotype: Its antigen is not identified.

Unique molecular identifiers were used in preparing the TCRbeta library. TCRdb re-called the PCR reads through MiXCR, storing one row per CDR3 protein. The sample shows around 300,000 distinct CDR3 sequences, more than 20% of them seen only once. This chain uses TRBV6-2 or TRBV6-3 with TRBJ1-2; D is possibly TRBD1 (6 bases). The material was PBMCs, mostly from graft donor cells, obtained 180 days after TCRalphabeta/CD19-depleted stem cell transplant. This sequence originates from a male patient younger than 18 who had a stem cell transplant for acute lymphoblastic leukemia, so the T cells may come from the graft donor. CDR3 sequence reads: CASRAQGLSTYGYTF. In DNA, the CDR3 is TGTGCCAGCAGAGCACAGGGCCTATCAACCTATGGCTACACCTTC.